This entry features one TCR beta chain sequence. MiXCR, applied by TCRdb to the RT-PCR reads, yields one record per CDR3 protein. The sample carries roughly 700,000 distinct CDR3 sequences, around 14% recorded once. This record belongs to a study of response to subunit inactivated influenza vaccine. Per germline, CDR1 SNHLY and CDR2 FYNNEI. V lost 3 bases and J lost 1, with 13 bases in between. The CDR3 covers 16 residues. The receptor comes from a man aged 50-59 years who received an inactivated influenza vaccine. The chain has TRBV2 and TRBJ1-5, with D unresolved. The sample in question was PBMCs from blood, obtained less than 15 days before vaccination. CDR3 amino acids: CASSEFAGASNQPQHF. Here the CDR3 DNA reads TGTGCCAGCAGTGAGTTCGCAGGAGCGAGCAATCAGCCCCAGCATTTT.